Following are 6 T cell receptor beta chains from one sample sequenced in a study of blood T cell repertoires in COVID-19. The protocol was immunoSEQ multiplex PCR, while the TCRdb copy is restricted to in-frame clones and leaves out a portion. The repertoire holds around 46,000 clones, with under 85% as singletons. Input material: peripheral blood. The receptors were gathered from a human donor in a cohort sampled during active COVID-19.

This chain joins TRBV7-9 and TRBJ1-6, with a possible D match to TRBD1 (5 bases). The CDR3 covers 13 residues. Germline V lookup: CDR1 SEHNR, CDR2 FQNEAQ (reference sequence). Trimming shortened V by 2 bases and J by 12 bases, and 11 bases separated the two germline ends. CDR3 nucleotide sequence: TGTGCCAGCAGCTTACCAGGGAGGGGACCCCTCCACTTT. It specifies CASSLPGRGPLHF.

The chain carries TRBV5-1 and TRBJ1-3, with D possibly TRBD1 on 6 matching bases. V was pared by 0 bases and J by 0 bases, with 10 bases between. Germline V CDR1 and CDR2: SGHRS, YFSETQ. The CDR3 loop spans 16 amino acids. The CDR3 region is CASSLGTVYSGNTIYF. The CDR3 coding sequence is TGCGCCAGCAGCTTGGGGACAGTCTACTCTGGAAACACCATATATTTT.

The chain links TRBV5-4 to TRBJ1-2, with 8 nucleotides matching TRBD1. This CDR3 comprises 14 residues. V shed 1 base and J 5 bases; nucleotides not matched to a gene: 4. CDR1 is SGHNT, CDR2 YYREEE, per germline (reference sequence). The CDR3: CASSLTGQGYGYTF. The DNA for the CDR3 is TGTGCCAGCAGCTTGACCGGACAGGGTTATGGCTACACCTTC.

This CDR3 is CASTPFQSGNTIYF. In DNA form, the CDR3 reads TGTGCCAGCACCCCGTTCCAGTCCGGAAACACCATATATTTT. V is TRBV2 and J is TRBJ1-3; D call uncertain. The CDR3 is 14 amino acids. V lost 7 bases, J lost 4 bases, and 14 bases lay in between. The V gene's germline CDR1 is SNHLY and CDR2 FYNNEI.

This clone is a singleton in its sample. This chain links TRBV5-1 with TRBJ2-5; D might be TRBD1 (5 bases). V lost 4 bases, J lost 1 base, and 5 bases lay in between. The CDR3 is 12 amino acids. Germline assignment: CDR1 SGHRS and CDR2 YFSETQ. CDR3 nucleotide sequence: TGCGCCAGCAGCAGGGGCCAAGAGACCCAGTACTTC. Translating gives CASSRGQETQYF.

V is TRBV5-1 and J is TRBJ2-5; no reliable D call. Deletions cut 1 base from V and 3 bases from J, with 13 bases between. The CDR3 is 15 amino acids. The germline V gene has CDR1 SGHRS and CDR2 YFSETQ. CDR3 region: CASSLSPLEKETQYF. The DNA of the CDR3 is TGCGCCAGCAGCTTGTCACCCCTAGAAAAAGAGACCCAGTACTTC.